There are many counts of the clone carrying this T cell receptor (beta chain). Its specificity is not known. Read data end 3 residues before the CDR3 end; the end is taken from the germline J gene. Sequencing used immunoSEQ multiplex PCR; TCRdb keeps in-frame clones, though not all of them. Singletons are absent from the sample, which has roughly 40,000 clones. The data were taken from a study of T cell clonality in common variable immunodeficiency. Findings of the study overall: TCRbeta clonality was increased in CVID versus healthy controls. Links between repertoire features and CVID complications were heterogeneity-limited.

This CDR3 is 13 amino acids long. Germline values: CDR1 DFQATT, CDR2 SNEGSKA (reference sequence). The V gene lost 5 bases and the J gene lost 5 bases, with 13 bases spanning the gap. The receptor comes from a person aged 18-70 years in good health. The sequenced sample was peripheral blood mononuclear cells. The chain links TRBV20-1 to TRBJ2-1; a possible D gene is TRBD2 (5 bases). CDR3 in amino acids: CSARGLDDNEQFF. CDR3 DNA (partial): TGCAGTGCTCGCGGACTTGACGACAATGAG.